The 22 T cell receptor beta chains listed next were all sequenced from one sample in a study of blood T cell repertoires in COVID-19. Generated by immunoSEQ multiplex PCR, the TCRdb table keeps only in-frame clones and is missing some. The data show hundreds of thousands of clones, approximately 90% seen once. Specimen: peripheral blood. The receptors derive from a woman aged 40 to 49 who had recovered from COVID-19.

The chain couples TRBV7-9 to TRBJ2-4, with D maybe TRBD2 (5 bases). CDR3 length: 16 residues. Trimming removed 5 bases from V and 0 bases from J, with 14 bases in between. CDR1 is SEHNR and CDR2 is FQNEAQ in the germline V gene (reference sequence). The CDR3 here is CASSPPGNLAKNIQYF. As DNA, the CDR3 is TGTGCCAGCAGCCCCCCCGGGAACCTAGCCAAAAACATTCAGTACTTC. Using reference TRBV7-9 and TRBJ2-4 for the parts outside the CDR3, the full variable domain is DTGVSQNPRHKITKRGQNVTFRCDPISEHNRLYWYRQTLGQGPEFLTYFQNEAQLEKSRLLSDRFSAERPKGSFSTLEIQRTEQGDSAMYLCASSPPGNLAKNIQYFGAGTRLSVL.

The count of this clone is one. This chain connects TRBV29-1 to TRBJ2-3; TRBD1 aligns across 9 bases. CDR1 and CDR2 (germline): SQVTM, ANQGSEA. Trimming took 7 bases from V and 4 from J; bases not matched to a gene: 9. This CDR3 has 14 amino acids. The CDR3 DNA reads TGCAGCGCCTGGGACAGGGTTTTCTCAGATACGCAGTATTTT. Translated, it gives CSAWDRVFSDTQYF.

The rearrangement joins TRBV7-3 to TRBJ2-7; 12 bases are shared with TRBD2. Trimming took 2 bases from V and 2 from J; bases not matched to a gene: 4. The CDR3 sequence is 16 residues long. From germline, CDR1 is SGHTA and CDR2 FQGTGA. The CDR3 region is CASSLLGLAGPYEQYF. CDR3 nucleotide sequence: TGTGCCAGCAGCTTATTAGGACTAGCGGGGCCCTACGAGCAGTACTTC.

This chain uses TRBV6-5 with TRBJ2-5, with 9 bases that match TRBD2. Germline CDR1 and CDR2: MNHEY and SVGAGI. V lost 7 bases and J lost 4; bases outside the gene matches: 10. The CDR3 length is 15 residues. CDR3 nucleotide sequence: TGTGCCAGCACCTTAGCGGGAGCGGTTTCAGAGACCCAGTACTTC. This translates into CASTLAGAVSETQYF.

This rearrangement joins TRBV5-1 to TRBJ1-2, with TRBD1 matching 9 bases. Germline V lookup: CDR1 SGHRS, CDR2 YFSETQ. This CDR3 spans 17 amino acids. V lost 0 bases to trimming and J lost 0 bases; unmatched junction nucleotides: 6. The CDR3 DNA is TGCGCCAGCAGCTTGGAGGGACAGGGCCCCACTAACTATGGCTACACCTTC. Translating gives CASSLEGQGPTNYGYTF. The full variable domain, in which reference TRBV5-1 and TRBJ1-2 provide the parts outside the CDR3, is KAGVTQTPRYLIKTRGQQVTLSCSPISGHRSVSWYQQTPGQGLQFLFEYFSETQRNKGNFPGRFSGRQFSNSRSEMNVSTLELGDSALYLCASSLEGQGPTNYGYTFGSGTRLTVV.

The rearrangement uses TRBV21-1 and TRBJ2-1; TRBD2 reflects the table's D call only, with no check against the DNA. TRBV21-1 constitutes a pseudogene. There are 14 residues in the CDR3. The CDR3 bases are TGTGCCAGCAGCAAAGAGCCTAGCGAACCGCCTCTGTTCTTC. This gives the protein CASSKEPSEPPLFF.

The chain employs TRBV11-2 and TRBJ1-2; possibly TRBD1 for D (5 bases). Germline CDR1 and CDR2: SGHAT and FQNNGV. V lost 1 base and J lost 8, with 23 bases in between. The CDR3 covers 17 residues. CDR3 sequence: CASSLVVGAAGPGGYTF. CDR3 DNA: TGTGCCAGCAGCTTAGTAGTAGGGGCAGCGGGTCCAGGGGGCTACACCTTC.

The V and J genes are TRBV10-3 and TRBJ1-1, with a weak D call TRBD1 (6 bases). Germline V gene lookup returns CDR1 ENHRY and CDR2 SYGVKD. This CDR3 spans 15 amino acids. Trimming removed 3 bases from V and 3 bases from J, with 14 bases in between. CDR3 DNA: TGTGCCATCAGTGAATACAGGGACACGGACACTGAAGCTTTCTTT. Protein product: CAISEYRDTDTEAFF.

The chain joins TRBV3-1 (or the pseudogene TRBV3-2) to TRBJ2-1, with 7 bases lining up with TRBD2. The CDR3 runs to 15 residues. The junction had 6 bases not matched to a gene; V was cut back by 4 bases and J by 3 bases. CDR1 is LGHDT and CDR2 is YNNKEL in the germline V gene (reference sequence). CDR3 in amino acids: CASSPGRQGYNEQFF. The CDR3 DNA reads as TGTGCCAGCAGCCCCGGGAGGCAGGGCTACAATGAGCAGTTCTTC.

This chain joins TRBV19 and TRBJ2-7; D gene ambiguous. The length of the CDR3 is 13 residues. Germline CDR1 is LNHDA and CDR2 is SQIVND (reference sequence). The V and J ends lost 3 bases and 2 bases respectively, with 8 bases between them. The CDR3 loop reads CASSMPPTYEQYF. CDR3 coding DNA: TGTGCCAGTAGTATGCCCCCTACCTACGAGCAGTACTTC.

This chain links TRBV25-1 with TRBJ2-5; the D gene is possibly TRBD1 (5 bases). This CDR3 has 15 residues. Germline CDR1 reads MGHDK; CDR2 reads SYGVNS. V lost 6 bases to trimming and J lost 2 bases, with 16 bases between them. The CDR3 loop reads CASSHWGQRQETQYF. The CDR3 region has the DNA TGTGCCAGCAGCCATTGGGGCCAACGACAAGAGACCCAGTACTTC.

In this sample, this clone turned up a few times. In DNA, the CDR3 is TGTGCCAGCAGCTTAGTGGTGGGCATATTAGGTGGCTACACCTTC. Translating it yields CASSLVVGILGGYTF. The chain is built from TRBV7-9 and TRBJ1-2; D gene unclear. Trimming removed 1 base from V and 7 bases from J, with 16 bases in between. This CDR3 spans 15 amino acids. CDR1 and CDR2 from the germline V gene are SEHNR and FQNEAQ (reference sequence).

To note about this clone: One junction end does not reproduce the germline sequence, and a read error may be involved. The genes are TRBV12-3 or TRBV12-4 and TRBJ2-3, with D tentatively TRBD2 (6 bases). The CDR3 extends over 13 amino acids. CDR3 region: CASSHLPLAGPQF. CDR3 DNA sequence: TGTGCCAGCAGCCACCTCCCACTAGCAGGGCCCCAATTT.

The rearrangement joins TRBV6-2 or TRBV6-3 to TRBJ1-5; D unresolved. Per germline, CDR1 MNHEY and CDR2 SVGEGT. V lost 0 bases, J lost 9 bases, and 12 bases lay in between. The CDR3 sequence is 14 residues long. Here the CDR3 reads CASSYSAPQAPQHF. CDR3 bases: TGTGCCAGCAGTTACTCGGCTCCCCAGGCGCCCCAGCATTTT.

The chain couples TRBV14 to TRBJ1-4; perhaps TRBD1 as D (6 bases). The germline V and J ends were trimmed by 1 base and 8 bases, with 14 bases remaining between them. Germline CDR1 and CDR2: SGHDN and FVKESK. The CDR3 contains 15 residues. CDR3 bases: TGTGCCAGCAGCCAAGTGGGGGGGGCGCGGGAAAAACTGTTTTTT. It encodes CASSQVGGAREKLFF.

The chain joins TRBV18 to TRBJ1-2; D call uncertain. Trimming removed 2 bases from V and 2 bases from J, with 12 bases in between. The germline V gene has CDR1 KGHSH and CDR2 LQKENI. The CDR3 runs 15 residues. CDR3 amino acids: CASSPNPGPNYGYTF. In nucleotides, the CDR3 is TGTGCCAGCTCACCAAATCCAGGTCCCAACTATGGCTACACCTTC.

This chain's CDR3 is CAWSVASTFTDTQYF. CDR3 sequence (DNA): TGTGCCTGGAGTGTAGCTAGCACGTTCACAGATACGCAGTATTTT. The rearrangement links TRBV30 to TRBJ2-3; tentatively, D is TRBD2 (5 bases). CDR1 and CDR2 from the germline V gene are GTSNPN and SVGIG (reference sequence). Trimming removed 0 bases from V and 2 bases from J, with 12 bases in between. The CDR3 extends over 15 amino acids.

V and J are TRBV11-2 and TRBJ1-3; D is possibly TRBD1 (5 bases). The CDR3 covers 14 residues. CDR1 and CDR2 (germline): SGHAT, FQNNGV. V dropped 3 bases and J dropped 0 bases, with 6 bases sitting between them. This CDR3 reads CASSLGGSGNTIYF. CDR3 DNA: TGTGCCAGCAGCTTGGGGGGCTCTGGAAACACCATATATTTT.

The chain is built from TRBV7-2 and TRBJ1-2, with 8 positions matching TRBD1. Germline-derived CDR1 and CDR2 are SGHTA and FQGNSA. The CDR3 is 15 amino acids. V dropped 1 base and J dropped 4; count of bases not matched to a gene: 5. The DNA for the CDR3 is TGTGCCAGCAGCTTAGGTACAGGGGGGAGCTATGGCTACACCTTC. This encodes CASSLGTGGSYGYTF. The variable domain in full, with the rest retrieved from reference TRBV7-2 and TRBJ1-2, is GAGVSQSPSNKVTEKGKDVELRCDPISGHTALYWYRQSLGQGLEFLIYFQGNSAPDKSGLPSDRFSAERTGGSVSTLTIQRTQQEDSAVYLCASSLGTGGSYGYTFGSGTRLTVV.

CDR3 coding DNA: TGTGCCAGCAGCCCCGGACAGGGAGTTGAAAAACTGTTTTTT. It specifies CASSPGQGVEKLFF. The V gene is TRBV7-9, the J gene TRBJ1-4; 8 bases fit TRBD1. After removal of 5 bases from V and 7 bases from J, the junction contained 6 bases not matched to a gene. The length of the CDR3 is 14 residues. In germline, CDR1 is SEHNR, CDR2 FQNEAQ (reference sequence).

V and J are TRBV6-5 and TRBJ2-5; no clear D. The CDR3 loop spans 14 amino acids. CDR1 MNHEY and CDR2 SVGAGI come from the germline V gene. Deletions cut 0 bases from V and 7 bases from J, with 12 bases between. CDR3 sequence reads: CASSYSADSRTQYF. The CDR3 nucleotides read TGTGCCAGCAGTTACTCGGCCGACTCCCGGACCCAGTACTTC.

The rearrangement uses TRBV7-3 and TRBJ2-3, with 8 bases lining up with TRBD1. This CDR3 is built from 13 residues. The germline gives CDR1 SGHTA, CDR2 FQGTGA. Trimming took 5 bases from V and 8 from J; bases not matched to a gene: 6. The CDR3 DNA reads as TGTGCCAGCAGCCCCACAGGGGGTGGTACGCAGTATTTT. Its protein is CASSPTGGGTQYF.